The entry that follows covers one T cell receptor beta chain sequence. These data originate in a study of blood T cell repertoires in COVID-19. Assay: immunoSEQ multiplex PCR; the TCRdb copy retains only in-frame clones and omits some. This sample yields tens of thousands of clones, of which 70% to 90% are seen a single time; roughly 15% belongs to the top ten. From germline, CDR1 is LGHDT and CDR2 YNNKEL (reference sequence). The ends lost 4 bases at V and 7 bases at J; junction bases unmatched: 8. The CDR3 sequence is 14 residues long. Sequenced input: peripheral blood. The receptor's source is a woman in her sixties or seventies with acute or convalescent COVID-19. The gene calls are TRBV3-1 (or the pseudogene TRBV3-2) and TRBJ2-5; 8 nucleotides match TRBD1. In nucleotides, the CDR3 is TGTGCCAGCAGCCTAAGCGAGACAGGGGTGACCCAGTACTTC. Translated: CASSLSETGVTQYF.